The T cell receptor (beta chain) under discussion was sequenced for a study of blood T cell repertoires in COVID-19. Study information: Sites in the United States, Italy and Spain provided acute and convalescent COVID-19 samples.

Libraries were prepared by immunoSEQ multiplex PCR; TCRdb keeps only in-frame clonotypes and omits some of them. In the table there are fewer than 350,000 clones, around 85% of which are singletons. This CDR3 region has 13 residues. Germline V gives CDR1 SEHNR, CDR2 FQNEAQ (reference sequence). V dropped 7 bases and J dropped 3 bases, with 12 bases sitting between them. For recovered donors of Cohort 3, there were two negative PCRs, clearance, or symptom resolution. Sequencing was carried out using PBMCs or T cells enriched from blood (not recorded which). The gene calls are TRBV7-9 and TRBJ2-5; perhaps TRBD1 as D (6 bases). The receptor comes from a woman aged 40-49 years who had recovered from COVID-19. CDR3 nucleotides: TGTGCCAGCATCAAAGAGGGGGAAGAGACCCAGTACTTC. Translation gives CASIKEGEETQYF.